The 26 T cell receptor beta chains below all came from one sample that was sequenced in a study of cytomegalovirus exposure and HLA in healthy donors. PCR used 60 Vbeta primers and 13 Jbeta primers. Clones were sequenced by immunoSEQ multiplex PCR, and TCRdb holds only the in-frame ones, with some missing. Among 150,000 or so clones listed, about 83% were seen once. Sequencing input: PBMCs. Source of these receptors: a man between 40 and 49 years old in good health and CMV-seropositive.

The chain joins TRBV28 to TRBJ2-1; a possible D gene is TRBD2 (5 bases). Germline CDR1 and CDR2: MDHEN and SYDVKM. The CDR3 is 15 residues long. Trimming took off 1 base at V and 0 bases at J, with 7 bases between the two ends. The CDR3 DNA follows: TGTGCCAGCAGTTTATATGCGGGCTCCTACAATGAGCAGTTCTTC. Amino acid sequence: CASSLYAGSYNEQFF.

This chain connects TRBV6-1 to TRBJ1-2, with a tentative D call TRBD1 (6 bases). The germline V and J ends were trimmed by 2 bases and 4 bases, with 8 bases remaining between them. CDR1 and CDR2 (germline): MNHNS, SASEGT. CDR3 length: 13 residues. In DNA form, the CDR3 reads TGTGCCAGCAGTGAAAAGGACAGCTATGGCTACACCTTC. Translation: CASSEKDSYGYTF.

The chain is built from TRBV19 and TRBJ1-2; no reliable D call. This CDR3 has 14 amino acids. Germline lookup yields CDR1 LNHDA and CDR2 SQIVND (reference sequence). Trimming took 4 bases from V and 1 from J, leaving 10 bases between them. In DNA form, the CDR3 reads TGTGCCAGTAGTAGGCTACAGAATAACTATGGCTACACCTTC. This sequence encodes CASSRLQNNYGYTF.

This clone turned up a few times. The chain combines TRBV14 with TRBJ1-2, with unresolved D. There are 12 residues in the CDR3. Trimming shortened V by 0 bases and J by 5 bases, and 4 bases separated the two germline ends. Germline V lookup: CDR1 SGHDN, CDR2 FVKESK. The CDR3 bases are TGTGCCAGCAGCCAAGAAGCGTATGGCTACACCTTC. Encoded protein: CASSQEAYGYTF.

The genes are TRBV6-1 and TRBJ2-3; D call uncertain. CDR3 size: 15 residues. Germline lookup yields CDR1 MNHNS and CDR2 SASEGT. Trimming stripped 4 bases from V and 2 bases from J, with 13 bases between. CDR3 residues: CASSARLAHTDTQYF. CDR3 bases: TGTGCCAGCAGTGCCCGTTTAGCCCACACAGATACGCAGTATTTT.

This chain connects TRBV4-1 to TRBJ2-5; 8 positions match TRBD2. The CDR3 extends over 17 amino acids. The V gene end was trimmed by 1 base and the J gene end by 4 bases; junction bases not matched to a gene: 11. Germline CDR1 and CDR2: MGHRA and YSYEKL. DNA for the CDR3: TGCGCCAGCAGCCAAGTTCGGGGGGGAGGCGGGGTAGAGACCCAGTACTTC. Residues: CASSQVRGGGGVETQYF.

The J gene is TRBJ2-1, the V gene TRBV11-2, with a tentative D call TRBD2 (5 bases). The CDR3 contains 17 residues. CDR1 is SGHAT, CDR2 FQNNGV, per germline. Trimming stripped 5 bases from V and 0 bases from J, with 17 bases between. DNA for the CDR3: TGTGCCAGCAGCGCAGCCGGGATTTCGCTCTCCTACAATGAGCAGTTCTTC. This codes for CASSAAGISLSYNEQFF. The variable domain in full, with the rest retrieved from reference TRBV11-2 and TRBJ2-1, is EAGVAQSPRYKIIEKRQSVAFWCNPISGHATLYWYQQILGQGPKLLIQFQNNGVVDDSQLPKDRFSAERLKGVDSTLKIQPAKLEDSAVYLCASSAAGISLSYNEQFFGPGTRLTVL.

V is TRBV5-6 and J is TRBJ2-3; D gene unclear. Trimming removed 1 base from V and 0 bases from J, with 12 bases in between. This CDR3 spans 16 amino acids. Germline CDR1 is SGHDT and CDR2 is YYEEEE. CDR3 sequence (DNA): TGTGCCAGCAGCTTGTCCCGAGAGGCTAGCACAGATACGCAGTATTTT. This codes for CASSLSREASTDTQYF.

The chain is built from TRBV4-1 and TRBJ1-2; D remains ambiguous. V was cut by 0 bases and J by 1 base, with 15 bases left in between. CDR3 length: 17 residues. Per the germline V gene, CDR1 is MGHRA and CDR2 is YSYEKL. Written as DNA, the CDR3 is TGCGCCAGCAGCCAAGAGATTCCGGAGGTATTTAACTATGGCTACACCTTC. It specifies CASSQEIPEVFNYGYTF.

This sequence joins TRBV4-2 and TRBJ2-6, with D tentatively TRBD2 (6 bases). CDR3 length: 17 residues. The germline gives CDR1 LGHNA, CDR2 YNFKEQ. Trimming took 4 bases from V and 0 from J, leaving 13 bases between them. CDR3 residues: CASSPWGLASGANVLTF. The CDR3 DNA follows: TGTGCCAGCAGCCCCTGGGGACTGGCCTCTGGGGCCAACGTCCTGACTTTC.

The chain employs TRBV2 and TRBJ1-4; D is uncertain. The CDR3 runs 13 residues. The germline V and J ends were trimmed by 8 bases and 5 bases, with 12 bases remaining between them. Germline CDR1 and CDR2: SNHLY and FYNNEI. CDR3 DNA: TGTGCCAGCCATCGTCGGGAGAATGAAAAACTGTTTTTT. Translating it yields CASHRRENEKLFF.

The chain uses TRBV5-5 and TRBJ2-1; 7 bases match TRBD1. V lost 0 bases to trimming and J lost 4 bases; unmatched junction nucleotides: 1. The germline V gene has CDR1 SGHKS and CDR2 YYEKEE (reference sequence). This CDR3 has 14 amino acids. As DNA, the CDR3 is TGTGCCAGCAGCTTGGGACAGGGTTACAATGAGCAGTTCTTC. This codes for CASSLGQGYNEQFF. Based on the CDR3 plus reference TRBV5-5 and TRBJ2-1, the full variable domain is DAGVTQSPTHLIKTRGQQVTLRCSPISGHKSVSWYQQVLGQGPQFIFQYYEKEERGRGNFPDRFSARQFPNYSSELNVNALLLGDSALYLCASSLGQGYNEQFFGPGTRLTVL.

V is TRBV28 and J is TRBJ1-5; 7 bases are shared with TRBD1. The CDR3 length is 15 residues. J lost 4 bases, V lost 7 bases, and 10 bases had no gene match. Germline V gene sequence: CDR1 MDHEN, CDR2 SYDVKM. CDR3 protein: CASNPNRGSNQPQHF. DNA for the CDR3: TGTGCCAGCAACCCAAACAGGGGTTCGAATCAGCCCCAGCATTTT.

This chain connects TRBV19 to TRBJ1-2; 10 nucleotides line up with TRBD1. The CDR3 has 14 amino acids. V lost 6 bases to trimming and J lost 7 bases; unmatched junction nucleotides: 8. CDR1 and CDR2 (germline): LNHDA, SQIVND (reference sequence). The CDR3 loop is CASSRDRGLSGYTF. The CDR3 nucleotides read TGTGCCAGTAGCCGGGACAGGGGATTATCTGGCTACACCTTC.

The chain carries TRBV14 and TRBJ2-1; D not resolved. Trimming removed 1 base from V and 0 bases from J, with 4 bases in between. CDR1 and CDR2 from the germline V gene are SGHDN and FVKESK. This CDR3 comprises 14 residues. DNA of the CDR3: TGTGCCAGCAGCCAAGGGAGCTCCTACAATGAGCAGTTCTTC. This encodes CASSQGSSYNEQFF.

V and J are TRBV6-5 and TRBJ1-5; no clear D gene. From germline, CDR1 is MNHEY and CDR2 SVGAGI. The length of the CDR3 is 15 residues. V shed 0 bases and J shed 0 bases, with 6 bases lying between them. Here the CDR3 DNA reads TGTGCCAGCAGTTACTCGATTAGTAGCAATCAGCCCCAGCATTTT. As protein: CASSYSISSNQPQHF.

J is TRBJ1-1 and V is TRBV5-5, with 8 bases aligning to TRBD1. The ends lost 5 bases at V and 0 bases at J; junction bases unmatched: 12. Germline loops: CDR1 SGHKS, CDR2 YYEKEE (reference sequence). The CDR3 has 17 residues. The CDR3 protein is CASRQTGGAHMNTEAFF. The DNA of the CDR3 is TGTGCCAGCAGACAAACAGGGGGGGCTCACATGAACACTGAAGCTTTCTTT.

The gene calls are TRBV18 and TRBJ2-7; 7 nucleotides align to TRBD1. The CDR3 has 14 residues. Germline CDR1 reads KGHSH; CDR2 reads LQKENI. J lost 2 bases, V lost 3 bases, and 4 bases had no gene match. The CDR3 region has the DNA TGTGCCAGCTCACCCGGGACAGTCACCTACGAGCAGTACTTC. As protein: CASSPGTVTYEQYF.

This sequence joins TRBV28 and TRBJ2-4, with TRBD2 as a possible D gene (5 bases). Trimming stripped 5 bases from V and 9 bases from J, with 14 bases between. Germline V gene data show CDR1 as MDHEN and CDR2 as SYDVKM. The CDR3 runs 13 residues. CDR3: CASSPQRGGIQYF. The CDR3 DNA reads as TGTGCCAGCAGTCCCCAGAGAGGAGGCATTCAGTACTTC.

The V and J genes are TRBV7-6 and TRBJ2-7; D is perhaps TRBD2 (5 bases). The V gene lost 5 bases and the J gene lost 1 base, with 9 bases spanning the gap. The germline V gene has CDR1 SGHVS and CDR2 FNYEAQ. This CDR3 region has 13 residues. In DNA, the CDR3 is TGTGCCAGCAGCACCGGGATTTCCTACGAGCAGTACTTC. This gives the protein CASSTGISYEQYF.

The gene calls are TRBV29-1 and TRBJ2-5; the D is unclear. Germline V gene data show CDR1 as SQVTM and CDR2 as ANQGSEA. V was cut by 2 bases and J by 5 bases, with 12 bases left in between. The CDR3 spans 13 residues. CDR3 sequence: CSVEPPGPETQYF. The CDR3 DNA reads TGCAGCGTTGAACCCCCAGGCCCGGAGACCCAGTACTTC.

Of note for this clone: This sample also contains other DNA sequences that code for the same CDR3. The V and J genes are TRBV7-9 and TRBJ1-5; D not resolved. The germline V and J ends were trimmed by 5 bases and 1 base, with 6 bases remaining between them. CDR3 size: 13 residues. Looked up from germline, CDR1 is SEHNR and CDR2 is FQNEAQ (reference sequence). The CDR3 here is CASSPGSNQPQHF. CDR3 coding DNA: TGTGCCAGCAGCCCGGGGAGCAATCAGCCCCAGCATTTT.

The V gene is TRBV21-1, the J gene TRBJ2-3; the D call TRBD1 from the table was never checked on the DNA. TRBV21-1 has pseudogene status. The CDR3 extends over 17 amino acids. This CDR3 is CASSVGETGVSTDTQYF. CDR3 coding DNA: TGTGCCAGCAGCGTGGGGGAGACAGGGGTTAGCACAGATACGCAGTATTTT.

CDR3 amino acids: CAPTRGVSYEQYF. The CDR3 region has the DNA TGTGCCCCGACCCGGGGGGTCTCCTACGAGCAGTACTTC. V and J are TRBV7-9 and TRBJ2-7; TRBD2 agrees at 7 bases. Trimming cost V 11 bases and J 0 bases; bases outside gene matches: 7. The CDR3 loop spans 13 amino acids. Germline-derived CDR1 and CDR2 are SEHNR and FQNEAQ (reference sequence).

The chain couples TRBV6-5 to TRBJ1-2; 10 bases match TRBD1. Unmatched junction bases numbered 5, after V lost 6 bases and J lost 7 bases. The CDR3 runs to 13 residues. CDR1 MNHEY and CDR2 SVGAGI come from the germline V gene. The chain's CDR3 is CASSRTGGFGYTF. The CDR3 coding sequence is TGTGCCAGCAGCCGGACAGGGGGTTTTGGCTACACCTTC.

CDR3 region: CASSPADRVYEQYF. CDR3 DNA sequence: TGTGCCAGCTCACCAGCGGACAGGGTTTACGAGCAGTACTTC. The rearrangement links TRBV18 to TRBJ2-7; 8 positions agree with TRBD1. V lost 2 bases and J lost 4; bases outside the gene matches: 4. Germline values: CDR1 KGHSH, CDR2 LQKENI. The CDR3 totals 14 residues.